The clone carrying this TCR beta chain was seen many times. This sample is part of a study of regulatory T cells in long-lasting Graves disease. Arm-PCR of CDR3 regions with iRepertoire HTBI primers generated TCR beta libraries. From the multiplex PCR reads, TCRdb called clonotypes with MiXCR, one entry per CDR3 protein. The sample carries about 530,000 distinct CDR3 sequences, roughly 15% recorded once. The ends were cut back, 1 base at V and 0 bases at J, with 12 bases in the middle. The CDR3 is 16 amino acids. The V gene's germline CDR1 is SGHAT and CDR2 FQNNGV. The time point denotes: newly diagnosed GD, antithyroid drugs for less than 3 months. PBMC RNA served as the TCR library source. The sample was also reused in another study, on T cells in Graves' hyperthyroidism and ophthalmopathy. That investigation notes: When the TCR CDR3 underwent first-round RT-PCR, the HTBI primer set was used.

Sample: peripheral blood mononuclear cells (PBMCs), taken at new diagnosis, from a patient treated with antithyroid drugs. This sequence originates from a woman aged 40-60 years with Graves disease. The V and J genes are TRBV11-2 and TRBJ1-1; unclear D gene. The CDR3 nucleotides are TGTGCCAGCAGCTTAGTCCCCCGGACCTTGAACACTGAAGCTTTCTTT. Translation: CASSLVPRTLNTEAFF.